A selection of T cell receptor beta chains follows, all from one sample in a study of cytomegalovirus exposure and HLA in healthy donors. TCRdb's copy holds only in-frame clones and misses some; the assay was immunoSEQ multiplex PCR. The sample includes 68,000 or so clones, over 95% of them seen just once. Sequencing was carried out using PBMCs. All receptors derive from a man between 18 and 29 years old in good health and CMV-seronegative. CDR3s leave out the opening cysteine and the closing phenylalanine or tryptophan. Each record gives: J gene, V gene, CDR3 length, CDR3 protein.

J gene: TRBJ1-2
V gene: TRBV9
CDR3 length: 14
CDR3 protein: ASSSPNEAANYGYT

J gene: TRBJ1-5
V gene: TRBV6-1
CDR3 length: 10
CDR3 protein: ASSDMNQPQH

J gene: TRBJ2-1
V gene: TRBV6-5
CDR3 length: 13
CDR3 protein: ASRSGLDFYNEQF

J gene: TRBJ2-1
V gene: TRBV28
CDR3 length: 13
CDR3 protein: ASSLGSAIYNEQF

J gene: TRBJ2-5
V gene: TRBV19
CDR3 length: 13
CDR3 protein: ASSLWPQKRETQY

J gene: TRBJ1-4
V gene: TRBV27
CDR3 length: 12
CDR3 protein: ASSFLQGGEKLF

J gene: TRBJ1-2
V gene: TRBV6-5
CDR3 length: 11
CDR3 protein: ASSQHRDYGYT

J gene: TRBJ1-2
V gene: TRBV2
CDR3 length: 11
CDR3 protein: ASSAGDSYGYT

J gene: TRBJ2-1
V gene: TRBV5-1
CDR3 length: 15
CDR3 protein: ASSFYWEEGKNNEQF

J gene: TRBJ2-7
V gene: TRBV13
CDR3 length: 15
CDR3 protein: ASSPSYREGRPYEQY

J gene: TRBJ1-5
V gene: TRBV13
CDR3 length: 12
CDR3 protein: ASSFGGVNQPQH

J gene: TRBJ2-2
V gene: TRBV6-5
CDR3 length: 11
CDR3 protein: ASSYGKGGELF

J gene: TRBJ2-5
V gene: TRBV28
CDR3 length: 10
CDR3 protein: ASGPDQETQY

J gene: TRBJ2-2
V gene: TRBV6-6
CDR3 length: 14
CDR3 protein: ASSYPSGRAPGELF

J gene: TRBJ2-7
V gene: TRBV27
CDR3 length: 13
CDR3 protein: ASSPRQGLPYEQY

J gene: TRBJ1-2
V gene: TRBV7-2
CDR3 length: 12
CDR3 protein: ASSARYRNYGYT

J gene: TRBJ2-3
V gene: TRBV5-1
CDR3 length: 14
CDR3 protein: ASSLSLAGGTDTQY

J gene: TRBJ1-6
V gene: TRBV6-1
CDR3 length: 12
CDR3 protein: ASSVDRSFSPLH

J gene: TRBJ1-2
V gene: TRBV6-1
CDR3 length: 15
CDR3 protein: ASSDTNRRGREGGYT

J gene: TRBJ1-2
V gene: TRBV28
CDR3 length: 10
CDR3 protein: ASSLEDYGYT

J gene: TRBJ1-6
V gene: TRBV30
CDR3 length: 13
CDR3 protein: AWNLRQGNNSPLH

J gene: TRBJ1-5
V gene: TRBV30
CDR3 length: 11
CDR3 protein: AWSLQGNQPQH

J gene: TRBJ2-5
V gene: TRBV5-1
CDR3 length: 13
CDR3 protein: ASSLDVTSQETQY

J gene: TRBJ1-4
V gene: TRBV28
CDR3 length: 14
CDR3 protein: ASSRHGGPLNEKLF